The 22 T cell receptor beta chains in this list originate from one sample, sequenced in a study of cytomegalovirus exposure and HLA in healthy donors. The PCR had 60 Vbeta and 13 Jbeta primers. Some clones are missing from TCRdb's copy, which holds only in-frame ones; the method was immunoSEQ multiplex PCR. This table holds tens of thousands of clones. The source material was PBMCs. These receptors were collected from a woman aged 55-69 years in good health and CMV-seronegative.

The CDR3 DNA reads TGTGCCAGCAGTGACGAGGGATTTTCCTACGAGCAGTACTTC. Protein: CASSDEGFSYEQYF. The rearrangement joins TRBV2 to TRBJ2-7; a possible D gene is TRBD2 (5 bases). The germline gives CDR1 SNHLY, CDR2 FYNNEI. V was shortened by 3 bases and J by 1 base, with 10 bases between the two germline ends. The CDR3 sequence is 14 residues long.

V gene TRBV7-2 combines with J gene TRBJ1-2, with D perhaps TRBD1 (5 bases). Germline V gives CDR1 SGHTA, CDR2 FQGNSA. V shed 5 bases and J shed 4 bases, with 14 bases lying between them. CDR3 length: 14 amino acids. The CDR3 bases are TGTGCCAGCAGCCCTGGGGCAGCCGCCTATGGCTACACCTTC. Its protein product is CASSPGAAAYGYTF.

CDR3: CASSLPSQTAGFDPYEQYF. The CDR3 region has the DNA TGTGCCAGCAGCTTACCTAGTCAGACAGCGGGATTTGATCCCTACGAGCAGTACTTC. V and J are TRBV7-9 and TRBJ2-7; 7 nucleotides align to TRBD2. With 2 bases clipped from V and 2 bases from J, the junction kept 18 bases outside the gene matches. The CDR3 runs 19 residues. Looked up from germline, CDR1 is SEHNR and CDR2 is FQNEAQ (reference sequence).

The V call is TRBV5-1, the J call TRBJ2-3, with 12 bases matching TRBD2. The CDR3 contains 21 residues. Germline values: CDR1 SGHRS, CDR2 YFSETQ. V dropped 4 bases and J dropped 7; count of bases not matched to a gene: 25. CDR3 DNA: TGCGCCAGCAGCCCAACCCTCCTAGCGGGAGGGCTGATGGGGGTGGATAATACGCAGTATTTT. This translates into CASSPTLLAGGLMGVDNTQYF.

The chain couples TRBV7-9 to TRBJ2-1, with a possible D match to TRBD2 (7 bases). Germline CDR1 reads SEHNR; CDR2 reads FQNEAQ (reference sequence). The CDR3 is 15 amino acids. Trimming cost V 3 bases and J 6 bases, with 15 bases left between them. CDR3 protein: CASSFTGGGGNEQFF. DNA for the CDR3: TGTGCCAGCAGCTTCACTGGCGGGGGCGGCAATGAGCAGTTCTTC. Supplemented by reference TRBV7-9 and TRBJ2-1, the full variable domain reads DTGVSQNPRHKITKRGQNVTFRCDPISEHNRLYWYRQTLGQGPEFLTYFQNEAQLEKSRLLSDRFSAERPKGSFSTLEIQRTEQGDSAMYLCASSFTGGGGNEQFFGPGTRLTVL.

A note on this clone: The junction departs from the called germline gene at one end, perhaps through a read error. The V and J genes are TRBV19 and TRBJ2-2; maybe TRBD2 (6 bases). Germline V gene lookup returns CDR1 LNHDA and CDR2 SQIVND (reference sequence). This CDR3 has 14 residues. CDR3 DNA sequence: TGTGCCAGTATTCAAACGCTAGGCACCGGGGGGCTGTTTTTT. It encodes CASIQTLGTGGLFF.

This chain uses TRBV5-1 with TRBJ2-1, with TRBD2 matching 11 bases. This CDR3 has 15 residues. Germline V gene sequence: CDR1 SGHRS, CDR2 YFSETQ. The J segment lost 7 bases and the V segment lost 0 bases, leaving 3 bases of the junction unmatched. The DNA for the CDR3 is TGCGCCAGCAGCTTGGTACTAGCGGGAGTGAATGAGCAGTTCTTC. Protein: CASSLVLAGVNEQFF.

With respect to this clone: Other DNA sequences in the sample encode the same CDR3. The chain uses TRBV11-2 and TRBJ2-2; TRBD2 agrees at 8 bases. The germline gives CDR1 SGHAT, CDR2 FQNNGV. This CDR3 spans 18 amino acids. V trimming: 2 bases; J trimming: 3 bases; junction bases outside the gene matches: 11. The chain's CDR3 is CASSLSLEAGVDTGELFF. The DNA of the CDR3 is TGTGCCAGCAGCTTATCCCTTGAAGCGGGAGTGGACACCGGGGAGCTGTTTTTT. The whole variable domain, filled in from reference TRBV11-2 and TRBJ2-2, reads EAGVAQSPRYKIIEKRQSVAFWCNPISGHATLYWYQQILGQGPKLLIQFQNNGVVDDSQLPKDRFSAERLKGVDSTLKIQPAKLEDSAVYLCASSLSLEAGVDTGELFFGEGSRLTVL.

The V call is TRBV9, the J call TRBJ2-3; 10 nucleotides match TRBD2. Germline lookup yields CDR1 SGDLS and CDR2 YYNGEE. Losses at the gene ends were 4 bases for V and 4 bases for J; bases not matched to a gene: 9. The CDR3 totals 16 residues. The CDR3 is CASSTRWLAGADTQYF. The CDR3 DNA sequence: TGTGCCAGCAGCACAAGGTGGCTAGCGGGAGCAGATACGCAGTATTTT.

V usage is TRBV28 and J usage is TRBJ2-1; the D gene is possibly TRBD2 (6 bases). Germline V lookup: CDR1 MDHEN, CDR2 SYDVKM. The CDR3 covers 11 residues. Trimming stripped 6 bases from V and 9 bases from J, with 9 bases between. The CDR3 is CASRTEGEQFF. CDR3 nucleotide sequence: TGTGCCAGCAGGACGGAGGGTGAGCAGTTCTTC.

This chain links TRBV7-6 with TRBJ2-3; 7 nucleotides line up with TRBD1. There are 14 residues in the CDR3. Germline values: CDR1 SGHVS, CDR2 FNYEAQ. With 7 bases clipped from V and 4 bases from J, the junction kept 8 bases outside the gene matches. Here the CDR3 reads CASIPGGLSDTQYF. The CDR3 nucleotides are TGTGCCAGCATCCCAGGGGGTTTGTCAGATACGCAGTATTTT. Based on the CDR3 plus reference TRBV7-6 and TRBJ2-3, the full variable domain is GAGVSQSPRYKVTKRGQDVALRCDPISGHVSLYWYRQALGQGPEFLTYFNYEAQQDKSGLPNDRFSAERPEGSISTLTIQRTEQRDSAMYRCASIPGGLSDTQYFGPGTRLTVL.

CDR3 sequence reads: CASSYDTGNSPLHF. The DNA of the CDR3 is TGTGCCAGCAGCTACGACACAGGGAATTCACCCCTCCACTTT. This chain joins TRBV5-4 and TRBJ1-6; D might be TRBD1 (6 bases). Trimming removed 3 bases from V and 7 bases from J, with 11 bases in between. Germline V lookup: CDR1 SGHNT, CDR2 YYREEE (reference sequence). The CDR3 has 14 amino acids.

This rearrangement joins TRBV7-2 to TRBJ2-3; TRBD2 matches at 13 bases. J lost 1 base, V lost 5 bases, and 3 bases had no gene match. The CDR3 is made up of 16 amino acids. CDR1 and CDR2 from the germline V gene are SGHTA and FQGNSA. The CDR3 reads CASSPGTSGGTDTQYF. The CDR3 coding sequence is TGTGCCAGCAGCCCCGGGACTAGCGGGGGCACAGATACGCAGTATTTT.

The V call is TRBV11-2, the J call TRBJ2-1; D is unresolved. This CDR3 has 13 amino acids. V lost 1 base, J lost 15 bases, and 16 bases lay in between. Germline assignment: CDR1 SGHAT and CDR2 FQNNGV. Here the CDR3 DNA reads TGTGCCAGCAGCTTAGTATTAAACCCGACAATGTTCTTC. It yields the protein CASSLVLNPTMFF. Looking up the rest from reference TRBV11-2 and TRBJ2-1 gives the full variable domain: EAGVAQSPRYKIIEKRQSVAFWCNPISGHATLYWYQQILGQGPKLLIQFQNNGVVDDSQLPKDRFSAERLKGVDSTLKIQPAKLEDSAVYLCASSLVLNPTMFFGPGTRLTVL.

The CDR3 loop reads CASSSGGYVSYEQYF. The CDR3 region has the DNA TGTGCCAGCAGTTCTGGGGGCTACGTGTCCTACGAGCAGTACTTC. V gene TRBV28 combines with J gene TRBJ2-7; perhaps TRBD1 as D (6 bases). The CDR3 is made up of 15 amino acids. The V end was cut by 4 bases, the J end by 1 base, with 14 bases between. The germline V gene encodes CDR1 MDHEN and CDR2 SYDVKM. Full variable domain (remainder filled in from reference TRBV28 and TRBJ2-7): DVKVTQSSRYLVKRTGEKVFLECVQDMDHENMFWYRQDPGLGLRLIYFSYDVKMKEKGDIPEGYSVSREKKERFSLILESASTNQTSMYLCASSSGGYVSYEQYFGPGTRLTVT.

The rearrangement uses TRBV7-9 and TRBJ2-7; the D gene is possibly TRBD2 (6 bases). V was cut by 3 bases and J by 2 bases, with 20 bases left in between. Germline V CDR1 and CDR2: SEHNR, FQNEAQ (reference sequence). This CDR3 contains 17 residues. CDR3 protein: CASSFIQDYPGTYEQYF. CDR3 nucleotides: TGTGCCAGCAGCTTTATCCAGGACTACCCTGGGACCTACGAGCAGTACTTC.

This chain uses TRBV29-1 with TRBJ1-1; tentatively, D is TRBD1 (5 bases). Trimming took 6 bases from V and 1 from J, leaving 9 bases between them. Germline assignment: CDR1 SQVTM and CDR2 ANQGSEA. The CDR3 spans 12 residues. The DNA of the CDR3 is TGCAGCGTCTCGACAGCGAACACTGAAGCTTTCTTT. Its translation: CSVSTANTEAFF.

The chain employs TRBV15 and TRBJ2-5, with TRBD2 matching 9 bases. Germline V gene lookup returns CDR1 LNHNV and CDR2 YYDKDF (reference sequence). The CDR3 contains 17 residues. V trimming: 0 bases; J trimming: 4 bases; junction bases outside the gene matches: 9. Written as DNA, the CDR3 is TGTGCCACCAGCAGAGATTGGGGACTAGCTGACCGAGAGACCCAGTACTTC. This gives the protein CATSRDWGLADRETQYF.

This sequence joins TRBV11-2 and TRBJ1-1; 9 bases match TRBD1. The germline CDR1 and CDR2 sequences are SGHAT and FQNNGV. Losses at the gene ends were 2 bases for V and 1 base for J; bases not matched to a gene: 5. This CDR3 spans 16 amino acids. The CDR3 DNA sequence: TGTGCCAGCAGCTTAAATTCGGGACAGGGGAACACTGAAGCTTTCTTT. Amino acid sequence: CASSLNSGQGNTEAFF.

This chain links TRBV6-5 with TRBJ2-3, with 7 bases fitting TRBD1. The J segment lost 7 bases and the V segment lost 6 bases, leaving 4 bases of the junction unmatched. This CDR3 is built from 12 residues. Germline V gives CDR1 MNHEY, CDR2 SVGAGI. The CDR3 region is CASRGTAYTQYF. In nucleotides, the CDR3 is TGTGCCAGCAGGGGGACAGCCTATACGCAGTATTTT.

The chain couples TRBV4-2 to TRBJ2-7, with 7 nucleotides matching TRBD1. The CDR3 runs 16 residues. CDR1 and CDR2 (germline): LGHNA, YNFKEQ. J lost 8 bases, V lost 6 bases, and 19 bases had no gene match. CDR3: CASRAESGGARTKQYF. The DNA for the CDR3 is TGTGCCAGCAGGGCCGAATCAGGGGGAGCCCGTACCAAGCAGTACTTC.

The CDR3 DNA reads TGTGCCAGCAGTTTATCGACCCCGGGACTAGAGGGAGGCGAGCAGTACTTC. Encoded protein: CASSLSTPGLEGGEQYF. The chain recombines TRBV27 with TRBJ2-5; 8 positions match TRBD2. The J call may not be correct, given that the DNA end is closer to TRBJ2-7. CDR3 length: 17 amino acids. Germline values: CDR1 MNHEY, CDR2 SMNVEV (reference sequence).